This entry lists 7 T cell receptor beta chains sequenced from one sample in a study of OX40 agonist ivuxolimab in advanced cancers. Repertoires were generated with immunoSEQ multiplex PCR, while TCRdb's copy carries only in-frame clones and drops some. This table has about 34,000 clones, about four fifths appearing once. The sequenced sample was CD4+ or CD8+ T cells sorted from blood, obtained in a trial of the OX40 agonist ivuxolimab. Source of these receptors: an adult with an advanced solid tumor such as melanoma, head and neck, liver or kidney cancer.

This sequence joins TRBV7-8 and TRBJ2-3; TRBD2 matches at 7 bases. This CDR3 comprises 15 residues. V gave up 3 bases and J gave up 2 bases; unmatched junction bases: 5. Germline V lookup: CDR1 SGHVS, CDR2 FQNEAQ. CDR3 sequence (DNA): TGTGCCAGCAGCTTGACTAGCCGGACCACAGATACGCAGTATTTT. Protein product: CASSLTSRTTDTQYF.

The chain employs TRBV6-1 and TRBJ1-6; TRBD1 might be the D (5 bases). V was cut by 5 bases and J by 7 bases, with 12 bases left in between. The CDR3 is 14 residues long. CDR1 and CDR2 (germline): MNHNS, SASEGT. The chain's CDR3 is CASSILEGNSPLHF. CDR3 bases: TGTGCCAGCAGTATTTTAGAGGGGAATTCACCCCTCCACTTT.

This clone occurred once. V gene TRBV11-3 combines with J gene TRBJ2-3; 10 positions agree with TRBD2. Trimming removed 2 bases from V and 4 bases from J; junction bases left unmatched: 6. CDR1 SGHNT and CDR2 YENEEA come from the germline V gene. The CDR3 spans 16 residues. DNA for the CDR3: TGTGCCAGCAGCTTAAGCGGGGGGGCCCTTCCAGATACGCAGTATTTT. It is translated as CASSLSGGALPDTQYF.

For the CDR3, the DNA is TGTGCCAGTTCGGACAGGGCGGATTCACCCCTCCACTTT. Translated, it gives CASSDRADSPLHF. The rearrangement links TRBV19 to TRBJ1-6; 8 nucleotides match TRBD1. This CDR3 has 13 residues. The germline gives CDR1 LNHDA, CDR2 SQIVND (reference sequence). J was trimmed by 8 bases and V by 8 bases; bases with no gene match: 5.

This chain connects TRBV6-5 to TRBJ1-3; D call uncertain. CDR1 and CDR2 (germline): MNHEY, SVGAGI. The CDR3 is 12 residues long. The ends were cut back, 6 bases at V and 7 bases at J, with 10 bases in the middle. The CDR3 nucleotides are TGTGCCAGCAGCCCGGGTGGGAACACCATATATTTT. As protein: CASSPGGNTIYF.

The rearrangement links TRBV7-2 to TRBJ1-3; the match to TRBD1 covers 7 bases. Germline trimming cut 2 bases from V and 2 bases from J; bases unmatched to any gene: 6. The CDR3 runs 16 residues. In germline, CDR1 is SGHTA, CDR2 FQGNSA. CDR3 in amino acids: CASSLRAQGTGNTIYF. The CDR3 DNA reads as TGTGCCAGCAGCTTAAGGGCACAGGGGACTGGAAACACCATATATTTT. Full variable domain (remainder filled in from reference TRBV7-2 and TRBJ1-3): GAGVSQSPSNKVTEKGKDVELRCDPISGHTALYWYRQSLGQGLEFLIYFQGNSAPDKSGLPSDRFSAERTGGSVSTLTIQRTQQEDSAVYLCASSLRAQGTGNTIYFGEGSWLTVV.

The chain is built from TRBV7-9 and TRBJ2-2; D uncertain. The germline gives CDR1 SEHNR, CDR2 FQNEAQ (reference sequence). The CDR3 totals 15 residues. Trimming took 5 bases from V and 2 from J, leaving 12 bases between them. CDR3 nucleotide sequence: TGTGCCAGCAGCCCTCACGCGTTTAACACCGGGGAGCTGTTTTTT. Translating it yields CASSPHAFNTGELFF.